The entry below gives a single T cell receptor (beta chain) sequence along with its context. What it binds is unknown. The CDR3 length is 13 residues. Per germline, CDR1 SGHRS and CDR2 YFSETQ. Trimming stripped 4 bases from V and 5 bases from J, with 11 bases between. The data were obtained in a study of cytotoxic CD8 clonotypes in ibrutinib-treated CLL. Study details: Response samples came after a median around twelve months of treatment, range 6 to 36. A mean of approximately 260,000 productive templates and approximately 100,000 productive rearrangements was obtained per sample. General observations from the study: Sustained-remission patients were sampled at one set of times and progressing patients at different ones.

Sequenced by immunoSEQ multiplex PCR; TCRdb stores in-frame clones only, minus some. The sample yields some 130,000 clones, 75% to 90% seen once. Material: PBMCs, obtained after 24 months of ibrutinib treatment. V gene TRBV5-1 combines with J gene TRBJ2-3, with D perhaps matching TRBD1 (5 bases). The clonotype comes from a human donor with chronic lymphocytic leukemia. CDR3 sequence: CASSGRVGDTQYF. For the CDR3, the DNA is TGCGCCAGCAGCGGCAGGGTGGGAGATACGCAGTATTTT.